The rows below give T cell receptor beta chains drawn from one sample of a study of blood T cell repertoires in COVID-19. This table comes from immunoSEQ multiplex PCR, and its TCRdb copy is limited to in-frame clones, with some not included. The sample has approximately 230,000 clones; about 86% are singletons. Sequenced material: PBMCs or T cells enriched from blood (not recorded which). Every receptor here comes from a woman aged 50 to 60 with acute COVID-19. Both conserved end residues are part of each CDR3.

len: 16
v_gene: TRBV7-2
CDR3aa: CASSLFGIVSGYGYTF

len: 16
v_gene: TRBV5-1
CDR3aa: CASSDQPGQGRNEQFF

len: 15
v_gene: TRBV3-1/TRBV3-2
CDR3aa: CASSPSGQGGYGYTF

len: 15
v_gene: TRBV21-1
CDR3aa: CASRRDRDSYNEQFF

len: 14
v_gene: TRBV27
CDR3aa: CASSPPTGRYEQYF

len: 13
v_gene: TRBV11-3
CDR3aa: CASSTRQGGEQFF

len: 15
v_gene: TRBV24-1
CDR3aa: CATSGGDSDGYEQYF

len: 13
v_gene: TRBV7-3
CDR3aa: CASSWDRDYEQYF

len: 16
v_gene: TRBV4-1
CDR3aa: CASSQGTSGIAYEQYF

len: 15
v_gene: TRBV9
CDR3aa: CASSVWSGGQDTQYF

len: 15
v_gene: TRBV23-1
CDR3aa: CASSQSDRSGNEQYF

len: 15
v_gene: TRBV10-3
CDR3aa: CAIRDSGSHSYEQYF

len: 13
v_gene: TRBV7-9
CDR3aa: CASTPSQNTEAFF

len: 13
v_gene: TRBV7-9
CDR3aa: CASSLDRVGGYTF

len: 14
v_gene: TRBV6-6
CDR3aa: CASSLGQLGYGYTF

len: 13
v_gene: TRBV28
CDR3aa: CATQGARGNTIYF

len: 15
v_gene: TRBV19
CDR3aa: CASSIYPSEYNEQFF

len: 13
v_gene: TRBV15
CDR3aa: CATSLSDGGEQYF

len: 14
v_gene: TRBV25-1
CDR3aa: CASSEAGPNYGYTF

len: 17
v_gene: TRBV2
CDR3aa: CAILSRGRLAGRNEQFF

len: 15
v_gene: TRBV19
CDR3aa: CASSIAGGPNEKLFF

len: 13
v_gene: TRBV19
CDR3aa: CASSIQGNSPLHF

len: 19
v_gene: TRBV7-2
CDR3aa: CASSLAYGEVTSSGNTIYF

len: 16
v_gene: TRBV19
CDR3aa: CASSPRTASGANVLTF

len: 16
v_gene: TRBV6-5
CDR3aa: CASSYSIPTGSSPLHF

len: 14
v_gene: TRBV7-3
CDR3aa: CASSLTTGNTEAFF

len: 15
v_gene: TRBV27
CDR3aa: CASTDGTVSGNTIYF

len: 14
v_gene: TRBV5-1
CDR3aa: CASSPAATNEKLFF

len: 15
v_gene: TRBV5-1
CDR3aa: CASSLRQSSGNTIYF

len: 21
v_gene: TRBV10-1
CDR3aa: CASSESLWVIVSGRAYNEQFF

len: 13
v_gene: TRBV3-1/TRBV3-2
CDR3aa: CASSQSSYNEQFF

len: 15
v_gene: TRBV18
CDR3aa: CASSLRSGRDNEQFF

len: 15
v_gene: TRBV7-9
CDR3aa: CASSPSGRNWDTQYF

len: 17
v_gene: TRBV11-2
CDR3aa: CASSLDGLGQWYNEQFF

len: 16
v_gene: TRBV5-8
CDR3aa: CASSPFYATSTDTQYF

len: 16
v_gene: TRBV20-1
CDR3aa: CSASPYERQFSYEQYF

len: 16
v_gene: TRBV18
CDR3aa: CASSPPTRVTYNEQFF

len: 10
v_gene: TRBV27
CDR3aa: CAGPENTIYF